This is a list of T cell receptor beta chains from one sample in a study of vaccination effects on CD4 cells after COVID-19. What these receptors recognize is not known. Libraries were prepared by immunoSEQ multiplex PCR; TCRdb keeps only in-frame clonotypes and omits some of them. Of tens of thousands of clones in the sample, 55% to 80% were seen once. Sequences were derived from CD4+ T cells from PBMCs cultured without peptide, sampled before COVID-19 vaccination. These receptors were obtained from a human donor who received a COVID-19 vaccine. Both conserved end residues are part of each CDR3. The D gene is left open where the match is weak. Clone size is given for some rows only: seen once, a few or many times, or a class if the clone is expanded.

TRBV2	NA	TRBJ1-1	NA	TGTGCCAGCAGTGGGCGGGGCAGGGGGAACACTGAAGCTTTCTTT	CASSGRGRGNTEAFF
TRBV5-1	TRBD2	TRBJ2-3	few	TGCGCCAGCAGCTCCGGGACTAGCAGTCGCACAGATACGCAGTATTTT	CASSSGTSSRTDTQYF
TRBV6-5	NA	TRBJ1-2	few	TGTGCCAGCACTCAGGGAAACAACTATGGCTACACCTTC	CASTQGNNYGYTF
TRBV6-5	NA	TRBJ1-5	NA	TGTGCCAGCAGTTACTCCTTGGGGCGGGATCAGCCCCAGCATTTT	CASSYSLGRDQPQHF
TRBV6-2/TRBV6-3	NA	TRBJ2-5	NA	TGTGCCAGCAGTTATTCCTCCCATGACCAGGGGACCCAGTACTTC	CASSYSSHDQGTQYF
TRBV7-9	TRBD1	TRBJ1-4	NA	TGTGCCAGCAGCTTTCGGACAGGCCGGAATGAAAAACTGTTTTTT	CASSFRTGRNEKLFF
TRBV6-1	TRBD1	TRBJ2-6	NA	TGTGCCAGCAGTGCTCGACAGGGATCCTCTGGGGCCAACGTCCTGACTTTC	CASSARQGSSGANVLTF
TRBV5-4	TRBD2	TRBJ2-5	NA	TGTGCCAGCAGCTTGGTACTAGCGGGGGGTTGGGAGACCCAGTACTTC	CASSLVLAGGWETQYF
TRBV5-1	NA	TRBJ2-7	NA	TGCGCCAGCAGCTTGGCCGGAGTCAGGAGCTCCTACGAGCAGTACTTC	CASSLAGVRSSYEQYF
TRBV10-3	TRBD1	TRBJ1-6	few	TGTGCCATCACCGGGACAGGGAATTCACCCCTCCACTTT	CAITGTGNSPLHF
TRBV27	NA	TRBJ1-3	NA	TGTGCCAGCAGTGCCTTTGGCCGCTCTGGAAACACCATATATTTT	CASSAFGRSGNTIYF
TRBV25-1	NA	TRBJ1-1	few	TGTGCCAGCAGTGAAATGGGGGGCACTGAAGCTTTCTTT	CASSEMGGTEAFF
TRBV6-4	TRBD2	TRBJ2-3	NA	TGTGCCAGCAGTGAAACCGGGACTAGCGGCACAGATACGCAGTATTTT	CASSETGTSGTDTQYF
TRBV10-2	TRBD2	TRBJ2-1	NA	TGCGCCAGCAGTGTTACTAGCGGGAGGGGTGAGCAGTTCTTC	CASSVTSGRGEQFF
TRBV6-5	TRBD2	TRBJ2-1	NA	TGTGCCAGCAGTCGCGCGACGGGGGGGGCCAATGAGCAGTTCTTC	CASSRATGGANEQFF
TRBV18	NA	TRBJ1-6	NA	TGTGCCAGCTTCACGGGGCCTAATTCACCCCTCCACTTT	CASFTGPNSPLHF
TRBV10-3	NA	TRBJ2-1	NA	TGTGCCATCAGTGAGTCGACTGTGGCGTTCTTC	CAISESTVAFF
TRBV6-5	TRBD2	TRBJ2-1	NA	TGTGCCAGCAAGACCCTAGCGGGGGGAATGGGTGAGCAGTTCTTC	CASKTLAGGMGEQFF
TRBV5-5	NA	TRBJ1-1	NA	TGTGCCAGCAGCTTGGCCAGGCGGAGAACCTGGGAGGCTGAAGCTTTCTTT	CASSLARRRTWEAEAFF
TRBV6-6	NA	TRBJ1-3	NA	TGTGCCAGCAGTCCAGAGGGGGGCTCTGGAAACACCATATATTTT	CASSPEGGSGNTIYF
TRBV5-4	NA	TRBJ1-2	NA	TGTGCCAGCACCTTGATGGAAAACTATGGCTACACCTTC	CASTLMENYGYTF
TRBV14	NA	TRBJ2-6	NA	TGTGCCAGCAGCCAACGACAGGCTGGGGCCAACGTCCTGACTTTC	CASSQRQAGANVLTF
TRBV5-4	NA	TRBJ2-5	few	TGTGCCAGCAGCTTGGCCGTTGTGGTACGGGAGCAAGAGACCCAGTACTTC	CASSLAVVVREQETQYF
TRBV3-1/TRBV3-2	TRBD2	TRBJ2-7	NA	TGTGCCAGCAGCCAAGGACTAGCGGGAGCGGTATACGAGCAGTACTTC	CASSQGLAGAVYEQYF
TRBV10-2	NA	TRBJ1-1	NA	TGCGCCAGCAGTGATGGCACTGAAGCTTTCTTT	CASSDGTEAFF
TRBV5-5	TRBD1	TRBJ2-1	few	TGTGCCAGCAGCGGAACGGGACAGGGTATCAACGAGCAGTTCTTC	CASSGTGQGINEQFF
TRBV7-9	NA	TRBJ2-3	NA	TGTGCCAGCAGCTTAGCAAGTCCCTACCCTCCGCAGTATTTT	CASSLASPYPPQYF
TRBV6-2/TRBV6-3	TRBD1	TRBJ1-5	NA	TGTGCCAGCAGTTACGGATGGGGACAGGGACACAATCAGCCCCAGCATTTT	CASSYGWGQGHNQPQHF
TRBV29-1	TRBD1	TRBJ2-2	NA	TGCAGCGCCCTACCCCAGGGGGCGAACACCGGGGAGCTGTTTTTT	CSALPQGANTGELFF
TRBV4-1	TRBD1	TRBJ1-5	NA	TGCGCCAGCAGCCAAGCGTCCGGACAGGGTACACATCAGCCCCAGCATTTT	CASSQASGQGTHQPQHF
TRBV2	NA	TRBJ2-7	NA	TGTGCCAGCAGTGGACAGGTGACGGTTGCCTACGAGCAGTACTTC	CASSGQVTVAYEQYF
TRBV10-3	NA	TRBJ1-4	few	TGTGCCATCAGTGATAAGGGGACGGATGAAAAACTGTTTTTT	CAISDKGTDEKLFF
TRBV7-9	NA	TRBJ1-2	NA	TGTGCCAGCAGCTTAGCCGGGACGGACTATGGCTACACCTTC	CASSLAGTDYGYTF
TRBV24-1	NA	TRBJ2-3	NA	TGTGCCACCAGTGACTCGGGACGCTTCGGGCAGTATTTT	CATSDSGRFGQYF
TRBV9	NA	TRBJ1-1	NA	TGTGCCAGCAGCGGAAGGACGGGTTTGAACACTGAAGCTTTCTTT	CASSGRTGLNTEAFF
TRBV5-1	NA	TRBJ1-1	NA	TGCGCCAGCAGCCTCCTTACAGGGAACACTGAAGCTTTCTTT	CASSLLTGNTEAFF
TRBV9	TRBD1	TRBJ1-6	NA	TGTGCCAGCAGCGTAGAGGACAGGACAGATTCACCCCTCCACTTT	CASSVEDRTDSPLHF
TRBV7-9	NA	TRBJ1-3	NA	TGTGCCAGCAGCCCCACAGGACCTGGAAACACCATATATTTT	CASSPTGPGNTIYF
TRBV6-5	NA	TRBJ2-5	NA	TGTGCCTTATATCAGCAGATCCAAGAGACCCAGTACTTC	CALYQQIQETQYF
TRBV27	TRBD1	TRBJ2-7	once	TGTGCCAGCAGTAGACAGACAGGGGGCGACGAGCAGTACTTC	CASSRQTGGDEQYF
TRBV5-4	NA	TRBJ2-3	NA	TGTGCCAGCAGCTTGATGGCCTCAGATACGCAGTATTTT	CASSLMASDTQYF